This is a list of T cell receptor beta chains from one sample in a study of T cells in Graves' hyperthyroidism and ophthalmopathy. TCRdb ran MiXCR on the multiplex PCR reads and lists one entry per CDR3 protein. The sample contains about 480,000 distinct CDR3 sequences, approximately 14% of which appear only once. Material: blood. The source is a woman younger than 30 with Graves' hyperthyroidism. Each CDR3 is given with its conserved first and last residue. Fields, in order: V gene, J gene, CDR3 protein.

TRBV9	TRBJ1-2	CASWGQSDGYTF
TRBV5-6	TRBJ2-5	CASSPLANGETQYF
TRBV5-1	TRBJ1-1	CASSEDRVRGTEAFF
TRBV12-3/TRBV12-4	TRBJ2-7	CATARHQDNSYEQYF
TRBV12-3/TRBV12-4	TRBJ2-3	CASSPIGGVDVGDTQYF
TRBV10-1	TRBJ2-5	CASSEYSSLETQYF
TRBV29-1	TRBJ2-3	CSVEEGGPISTDTQYF
TRBV29-1	TRBJ1-1	CSVDHRGVTEAFF
TRBV19	TRBJ2-2	CASQKRESSTGELFF
TRBV11-2	TRBJ1-1	CASSSPYRGHTEAFF
TRBV12-3/TRBV12-4	TRBJ2-1	CASSSLAGPSYNEQFF
TRBV10-2	TRBJ2-5	CASKSRGEQETQYF
TRBV20-1	TRBJ2-1	CSATGPSSSYNEQFF
TRBV20-1	TRBJ2-1	CSGKTSGSYNEQFF
TRBV3-1	TRBJ2-7	CASSQGRSSYEQYF
TRBV6-1	TRBJ1-1	CASSRQGYTEAFF
TRBV5-1	TRBJ2-3	CASSFASGSTDTQYF
TRBV7-9	TRBJ2-7	CASSLWDREPSEQYF